This TCR beta chain was recovered during a study of control samples from healthy donors and cancer patients. Only in-frame clones appear in the TCRdb table, and some are missing; sequencing was by immunoSEQ multiplex PCR. The table lists 35,000 to 50,000 clones, 94% of them singletons, with 20% to 30% in the top ten. The germline CDR1 and CDR2 sequences are SGHRS and YFSETQ. The ends lost 1 base at V and 2 bases at J; junction bases unmatched: 0. The CDR3 extends over 15 amino acids. The chain is built from TRBV5-1 and TRBJ1-6; the match to TRBD1 covers 7 bases. This TCR came from a man between 60 and 75 years old in good health. Sequenced input: blood. This CDR3 is CASSLTGAYNSPLHF. The CDR3 DNA sequence: TGCGCCAGCAGCTTGACAGGGGCCTATAATTCACCCCTCCACTTT.